The 20 T cell receptor beta chains in this list originate from one sample, sequenced in a study of T-cell reconstitution after alpha-beta-depleted transplantation in children (dated by TCRdb to the mid-2010s). This specimen's treatment or condition label, per the study, means: allogeneic hematopoietic cell transplantation with graft depleted of TCRalphabeta T cells and CD19 B cells. The library relied on PCR. Sequencing instrument: Illumina HiSeq 2500. TCR library preparation used molecular barcoding, with unique molecular identifiers applied to normalize quantification of the TCRbeta repertoire. The raw public reads went through TCRdb reprocessing: fastp at Q25, MiXCR clone calling, in-frame beta chains kept. Entries that share a CDR3 protein sequence are merged under the most common genes and DNA. The sample data list about 200,000 distinct CDR3 sequences, and around a sixth of these were observed just once. The top ten hold 35% to 50% of the sample.

The sequences come from PBMCs, mostly from graft donor cells, collected 360 days after TCRalphabeta/CD19-depleted stem cell transplant. The receptors come from a male patient between 2 and 10 years old who had a stem cell transplant for acute lymphoblastic leukemia, so the T cells may come from the graft donor.

J is TRBJ2-7 and V is TRBV12-3 or TRBV12-4; D is possibly TRBD1 (6 bases). V was clipped by 6 bases and J by 2 bases, with 20 bases between them. This CDR3 is 16 amino acids long. CDR3 residues: CASSSPWTEPTYEQYF. For the CDR3, the DNA is TGTGCCAGCAGCTCCCCCTGGACAGAACCTACCTACGAGCAGTACTTC.

The CDR3 bases are TGTGCCAGTAGTATAAGGGGGCCAAATTCACCCCTCCACTTT. The encoded protein is CASSIRGPNSPLHF. The chain couples TRBV19 to TRBJ1-6; 7 bases align to TRBD1. CDR1 is LNHDA, CDR2 SQIVND, per germline (reference sequence). The trim removed 2 bases at V and 7 bases at J, leaving 2 bases unmatched. This CDR3 spans 14 amino acids.

This clonotype was seen repeatedly, ten times or more. The chain couples TRBV12-3 or TRBV12-4 to TRBJ2-7; 7 bases are a match to TRBD2. CDR3 size: 17 residues. Trimming cost V 3 bases and J 3 bases; bases outside gene matches: 14. CDR3 protein: CASSLGGEPSWDYEQYF. CDR3 sequence (DNA): TGTGCCAGCAGTTTGGGAGGGGAGCCTTCGTGGGACTACGAGCAGTACTTC.

This clonotype was counted between two and nine times. The rearrangement uses TRBV7-6 and TRBJ2-2, with 10 positions matching TRBD1. Per the germline V gene, CDR1 is SGHVS and CDR2 is FNYEAQ. This CDR3 has 17 amino acids. The ends lost 5 bases at V and 4 bases at J; junction bases unmatched: 10. For the CDR3, the DNA is TGTGCCAGCAGCACCCGACAGGGGGCGATCCTCACCGGGGAGCTGTTTTTT. Its protein product is CASSTRQGAILTGELFF.

In its sample, this clonotype was seen a few times. This rearrangement joins TRBV6-4 to TRBJ2-3; 8 positions match TRBD2. The V gene end was trimmed by 6 bases and the J gene end by 2 bases; junction bases not matched to a gene: 7. Per the germline V gene, CDR1 is MRHNA and CDR2 is SNTAGT. The length of the CDR3 is 15 residues. The CDR3 is CASRQTGGATDTQYF. The CDR3 DNA follows: TGTGCCAGCAGACAGACCGGGGGGGCCACAGATACGCAGTATTTT.

The rearrangement links TRBV4-3 to TRBJ2-3; the D gene is possibly TRBD1 (6 bases). The CDR3 has 15 amino acids. V lost 0 bases to trimming and J lost 6 bases, with 13 bases between them. Germline V gene data show CDR1 as LGHNA and CDR2 as YSLEER. The CDR3 reads CASSQDTGRADTQYF. CDR3 DNA: TGCGCCAGCAGCCAAGATACAGGGCGTGCGGATACGCAGTATTTT.

V gene TRBV11-2 combines with J gene TRBJ2-5; 12 bases map to TRBD2. V lost 7 bases, J lost 1 base, and 19 bases stayed unmatched. The CDR3 spans 20 residues. In germline, CDR1 is SGHAT, CDR2 FQNNGV. The CDR3 region is CASNLPGVPSGGGFQETQYF. The DNA of the CDR3 is TGTGCCAGCAACCTTCCGGGCGTGCCTAGCGGGGGGGGATTCCAAGAGACCCAGTACTTC.

This clonotype came up a few times. This sequence joins TRBV19 and TRBJ2-7; possibly TRBD1 for D (7 bases). The CDR3 has 14 amino acids. The V and J ends lost 6 bases and 0 bases respectively, with 12 bases between them. Germline V gene data show CDR1 as LNHDA and CDR2 as SQIVND (reference sequence). In DNA form, the CDR3 reads TGTGCCAGTAGCAGACAGGGACTCTCCTACGAGCAGTACTTC. Translated, it gives CASSRQGLSYEQYF. The variable domain in full, completed from reference TRBV19 and TRBJ2-7, reads DGGITQSPKYLFRKEGQNVTLSCEQNLNHDAMYWYRQDPGQGLRLIYYSQIVNDFQKGDIAEGYSVSREKKESFPLTVTSAQKNPTAFYLCASSRQGLSYEQYFGPGTRLTVT.

CDR3 protein: CASSLRGATNTGELFF. The CDR3 bases are TGTGCCAGCAGCCTTAGGGGGGCTACGAACACCGGGGAGCTGTTTTTT. The rearrangement uses TRBV7-2 and TRBJ2-2; D possibly uses TRBD1 or TRBD2 (6 bases each). Looked up from germline, CDR1 is SGHTA and CDR2 is FQGNSA. The V end was cut by 5 bases, the J end by 0 bases, with 13 bases between. The CDR3 loop spans 16 amino acids.

This clonotype has only a few counts. This chain joins TRBV3-1 and TRBJ2-1; 7 nucleotides align to TRBD1. V was clipped by 1 base and J by 9 bases; unmatched bases: 0. Germline CDR1 and CDR2: LGHDT and YNNKEL (reference sequence). There are 12 residues in the CDR3. CDR3 loop: CASSQAGGEQFF. In DNA form, the CDR3 reads TGTGCCAGCAGCCAAGCAGGGGGTGAGCAGTTCTTC.

This clonotype was seen a handful of times. J is TRBJ1-1 and V is TRBV3-1; 8 nucleotides line up with TRBD1. The CDR3 is 13 residues long. The germline V gene encodes CDR1 LGHDT and CDR2 YNNKEL (reference sequence). J was trimmed by 5 bases and V by 6 bases; bases with no gene match: 5. CDR3 region: CASSTTGGTEAFF. CDR3 nucleotide sequence: TGTGCCAGCAGTACTACAGGGGGAACTGAAGCTTTCTTT. Looking up the rest from reference TRBV3-1 and TRBJ1-1 gives the full variable domain: DTAVSQTPKYLVTQMGNDKSIKCEQNLGHDTMYWYKQDSKKFLKIMFSYNNKELIINETVPNRFSPKSPDKAHLNLHINSLELGDSAVYFCASSTTGGTEAFFGQGTRLTVV.

This clonotype was counted a few times. V gene TRBV12-3 or TRBV12-4 combines with J gene TRBJ1-1; D is possibly TRBD1 (5 bases). V gave up 7 bases and J gave up 4 bases, with 19 bases separating them. This CDR3 comprises 15 residues. The CDR3 sequence is CASTLTGLGGTEAFF. CDR3 coding DNA: TGTGCCAGCACCCTTACCGGGCTTGGGGGCACTGAAGCTTTCTTT.

The rearrangement uses TRBV5-1 and TRBJ2-4, with a possible D match to TRBD2 (5 bases). Trimming cost V 7 bases and J 3 bases, with 20 bases left between them. The CDR3 is 16 amino acids. The germline V gene has CDR1 SGHRS and CDR2 YFSETQ. The CDR3 DNA is TGCGCCAGCGCTCCGGATCCCCCTCGGGACAAAAACATTCAGTACTTC. It is translated as CASAPDPPRDKNIQYF.

The rearrangement uses TRBV6-5 and TRBJ1-2; 7 nucleotides match TRBD1. CDR1 and CDR2 (germline): MNHEY, SVGAGI. The V and J ends lost 0 bases and 1 base, in that order; junction bases with no gene match: 2. The CDR3 consists of 15 residues. Here the CDR3 reads CASSYSAGGNYGYTF. DNA of the CDR3: TGTGCCAGCAGTTACTCGGCAGGGGGTAACTATGGCTACACCTTC.

The V gene is TRBV5-1, the J gene TRBJ1-2; D unresolved. Trimming shortened V by 1 base and J by 4 bases, and 14 bases separated the two germline ends. Germline CDR1 is SGHRS and CDR2 is YFSETQ. This CDR3 contains 15 residues. The CDR3 here is CASSLKSWVGYGYTF. The CDR3 DNA is TGCGCCAGCAGCTTGAAGTCATGGGTAGGCTATGGCTACACCTTC.

The V gene is TRBV20-1, the J gene TRBJ2-7, with TRBD2 identical over 7 bases. The CDR3 has 13 residues. Losses at the gene ends were 2 bases for V and 0 bases for J; bases not matched to a gene: 1. Germline CDR1 DFQATT, CDR2 SNEGSKA (reference sequence). The CDR3 DNA sequence: TGCAGTGCTAGAAGGGACTACTCCTACGAGCAGTACTTC. The encoded protein is CSARRDYSYEQYF.

This clonotype has only a few counts. The V gene is TRBV10-2, the J gene TRBJ2-7; 9 bases map to TRBD1. V was clipped by 6 bases and J by 0 bases; unmatched bases: 3. Germline V gives CDR1 WSHSY, CDR2 SAAADI. The CDR3 totals 14 residues. The DNA of the CDR3 is TGCGCCAGCAGACAGGGGGCCTCCTCCTACGAGCAGTACTTC. It encodes CASRQGASSYEQYF.

The gene calls are TRBV5-6 and TRBJ2-1; unclear D gene. Germline values: CDR1 SGHDT, CDR2 YYEEEE. The length of the CDR3 is 14 residues. Deletions cut 2 bases from V and 5 bases from J, with 11 bases between. CDR3 region: CASSLSFKNNEQFF. The CDR3 DNA reads TGTGCCAGCAGCTTAAGTTTTAAGAACAATGAGCAGTTCTTC.

Ten or more counts support this clonotype. The chain carries TRBV7-2 and TRBJ2-7, with 12 bases fitting TRBD1. CDR1 is SGHTA, CDR2 FQGNSA, per germline. Trimming removed 2 bases from V and 7 bases from J; junction bases left unmatched: 9. The CDR3 length is 16 residues. The CDR3 bases are TGTGCCAGCAGCTTACTTGCGGGACAGGGGGCCGGGGAGCAGTACTTC. This sequence encodes CASSLLAGQGAGEQYF.

This clonotype was seen a handful of times. V gene TRBV11-2 combines with J gene TRBJ2-3; D perhaps matches TRBD2 (6 bases). CDR3 size: 14 residues. CDR1 SGHAT and CDR2 FQNNGV come from the germline V gene. Trimming removed 6 bases from V and 0 bases from J, with 10 bases in between. The CDR3 DNA is TGTGCCAGCAGGACTAGGTCAAGCACAGATACGCAGTATTTT. Translated: CASRTRSSTDTQYF.